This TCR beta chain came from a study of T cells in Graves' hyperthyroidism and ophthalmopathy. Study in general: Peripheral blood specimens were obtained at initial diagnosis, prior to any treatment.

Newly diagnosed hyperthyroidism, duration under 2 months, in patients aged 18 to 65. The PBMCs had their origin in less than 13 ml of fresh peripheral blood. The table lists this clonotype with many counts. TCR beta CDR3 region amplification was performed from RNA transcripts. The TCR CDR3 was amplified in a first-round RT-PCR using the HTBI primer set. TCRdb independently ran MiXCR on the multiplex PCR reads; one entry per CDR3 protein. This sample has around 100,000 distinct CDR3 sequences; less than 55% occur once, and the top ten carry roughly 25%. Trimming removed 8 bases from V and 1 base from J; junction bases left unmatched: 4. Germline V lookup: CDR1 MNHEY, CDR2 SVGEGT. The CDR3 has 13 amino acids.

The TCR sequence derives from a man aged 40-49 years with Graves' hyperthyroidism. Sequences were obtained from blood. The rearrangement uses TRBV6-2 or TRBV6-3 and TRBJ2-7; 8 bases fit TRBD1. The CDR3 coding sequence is TGTGCCAGCGGGTGGACAGGGTCCTACGAGCAGTACTTC. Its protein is CASGWTGSYEQYF.